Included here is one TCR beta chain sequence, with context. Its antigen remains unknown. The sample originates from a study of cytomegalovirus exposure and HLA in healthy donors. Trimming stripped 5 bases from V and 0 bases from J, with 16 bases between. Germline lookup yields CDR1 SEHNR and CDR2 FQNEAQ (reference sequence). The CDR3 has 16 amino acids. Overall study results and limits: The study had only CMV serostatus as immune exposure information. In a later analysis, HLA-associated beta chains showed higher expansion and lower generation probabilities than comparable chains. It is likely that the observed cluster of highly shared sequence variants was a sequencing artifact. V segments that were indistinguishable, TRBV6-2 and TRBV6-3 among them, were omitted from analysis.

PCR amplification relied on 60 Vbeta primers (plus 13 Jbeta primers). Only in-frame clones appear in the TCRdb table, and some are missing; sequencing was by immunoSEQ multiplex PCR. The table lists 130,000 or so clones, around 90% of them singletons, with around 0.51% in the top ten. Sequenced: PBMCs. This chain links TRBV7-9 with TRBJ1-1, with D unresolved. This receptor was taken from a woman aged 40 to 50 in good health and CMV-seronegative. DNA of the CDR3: TGTGCCAGCAGCCCTTGGCTTGGGAGCATGAACACTGAAGCTTTCTTT. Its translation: CASSPWLGSMNTEAFF.